This TCR beta chain was found in a study of T-cell memory formation after mild COVID-19. About the study: TCR clusters were largely donor specific.

Constant-segment primers served in 5'RACE that generated TCR alpha and TCR beta cDNA libraries bearing sample barcodes and UMIs. TCRdb re-derived calls from the 5' RACE reads in MiXCR, one entry per CDR3 protein. The profile shows 550,000 to 600,000 distinct CDR3 sequences, 20% to 25% of them singletons. This CDR3 is 14 amino acids long. V was pared by 4 bases and J by 4 bases, with 13 bases between. The V gene's germline CDR1 is SNHLY and CDR2 FYNNEI. This clonotype was recorded a few times. This clonotype originated in an adult woman who had mild COVID-19 (a few samples of this study predate the infection). Cell type and time point are not known. Sequenced: PBMCs or a T cell subset sorted from them (not recorded which). The chain combines TRBV2 with TRBJ1-2, with D possibly TRBD1 on 5 matching bases. The DNA of the CDR3 is TGTGCCAGCAGTGTCGGGGGAACCCTCTATGGCTACACCTTC. This gives the protein CASSVGGTLYGYTF. The full variable domain, its missing parts supplied by reference TRBV2 and TRBJ1-2, is EPEVTQTPSHQVTQMGQEVILRCVPISNHLYFYWYRQILGQKVEFLVSFYNNEISEKSEIFDDQFSVERPDGSNFTLKIRSTKLEDSAMYFCASSVGGTLYGYTFGSGTRLTVV.